One and the same sample provided the 12 T cell receptor beta chains below, sequenced in a study of blood T cell repertoires in COVID-19. Assay: immunoSEQ multiplex PCR; the TCRdb copy retains only in-frame clones and omits some. The sample consists of some 30,000 clones, about four fifths of them appearing once. The sequencing sample was made of peripheral blood. Receptors were obtained from a man aged 80 or over with active COVID-19.

The rearrangement links TRBV5-1 to TRBJ2-7; TRBD1 is a possible D gene (6 bases). V was pared by 1 base and J by 2 bases, with 10 bases between. Germline assignment: CDR1 SGHRS and CDR2 YFSETQ. This CDR3 contains 14 residues. CDR3 in amino acids: CASSLTGQPYEQYF. CDR3 coding DNA: TGCGCCAGCAGCTTGACCGGACAGCCCTACGAGCAGTACTTC.

V is TRBV9 and J is TRBJ2-1, with 12 bases matching TRBD1. The J segment lost 5 bases and the V segment lost 2 bases, leaving 2 bases of the junction unmatched. CDR3 size: 15 residues. Germline CDR1 is SGDLS and CDR2 is YYNGEE. Here the CDR3 DNA reads TGTGCCAGCAGCGTGGGACAGGGGGCTAACAATGAGCAGTTCTTC. Translation: CASSVGQGANNEQFF.

This sequence joins TRBV28 and TRBJ2-7; D remains ambiguous. The V end lost 4 bases, the J end lost 4 bases, and 5 bases lay between the germline ends. Per germline, CDR1 MDHEN and CDR2 SYDVKM. The CDR3 has 11 amino acids. This CDR3 reads CASSSPYEQYF. In nucleotides, the CDR3 is TGTGCCAGCAGTTCCCCATACGAGCAGTACTTC.

V is TRBV18 and J is TRBJ2-5, with a possible D match to TRBD1 (5 bases). This CDR3 comprises 14 residues. Trimming removed 0 bases at V and 5 bases at J, with 10 bases between. Germline CDR1 is KGHSH and CDR2 is LQKENI. The CDR3 region has the DNA TGTGCCAGCTCACCACCGGGCAGGGCTGAGACCCAGTACTTC. Its translation: CASSPPGRAETQYF.

This clone was recorded once. This sequence joins TRBV5-1 and TRBJ2-2; D remains ambiguous. Germline CDR1 reads SGHRS; CDR2 reads YFSETQ. Between the trimmed V and J ends, which lost 2 bases and 1 base, there was a span of 12 bases. CDR3 length: 16 residues. The CDR3 sequence is CASSLYPTENTGELFF. CDR3 sequence (DNA): TGCGCCAGCAGCTTATACCCTACAGAGAACACCGGGGAGCTGTTTTTT. Supplemented by reference TRBV5-1 and TRBJ2-2, the full variable domain reads KAGVTQTPRYLIKTRGQQVTLSCSPISGHRSVSWYQQTPGQGLQFLFEYFSETQRNKGNFPGRFSGRQFSNSRSEMNVSTLELGDSALYLCASSLYPTENTGELFFGEGSRLTVL.

In this sample, this clone turned up once. The chain uses TRBV2 and TRBJ1-2, with 8 bases that match TRBD1. Per the germline V gene, CDR1 is SNHLY and CDR2 is FYNNEI. With 6 bases clipped from V and 8 bases from J, the junction kept 11 bases outside the gene matches. The CDR3 length is 14 residues. For the CDR3, the DNA is TGTGCCAGCAGGGGTGACAGGGGAAGGAGCGGCTACACCTTC. Its protein product is CASRGDRGRSGYTF.

This clone has more than one count but fewer than ten. This chain joins TRBV27 and TRBJ1-5, with 8 bases that match TRBD1. CDR1 and CDR2 from the germline V gene are MNHEY and SMNVEV (reference sequence). Trimming removed 6 bases from V and 0 bases from J; junction bases left unmatched: 13. This CDR3 region has 18 residues. In nucleotides, the CDR3 is TGTGCCAGCAGGAAGACAGGGGCGTCTACTTATAGCAATCAGCCCCAGCATTTT. Translation gives CASRKTGASTYSNQPQHF.

The rearrangement joins TRBV5-1 to TRBJ2-6, with 9 bases identical to TRBD1. This CDR3 comprises 15 residues. Germline V gene data show CDR1 as SGHRS and CDR2 as YFSETQ. The V gene end was trimmed by 3 bases and the J gene end by 5 bases; junction bases not matched to a gene: 3. The CDR3 region is CASSSGTGRANVLTF. Here the CDR3 DNA reads TGCGCCAGCAGCTCGGGGACAGGGAGGGCCAACGTCCTGACTTTC.

The chain carries TRBV28 and TRBJ2-3, with 9 bases fitting TRBD1. The CDR3 runs to 15 residues. Germline-derived CDR1 and CDR2 are MDHEN and SYDVKM. V lost 6 bases, J lost 0 bases, and 4 bases stayed unmatched. The CDR3 reads CASRGQGPSTDTQYF. DNA of the CDR3: TGTGCCAGCAGGGGACAGGGCCCTAGCACAGATACGCAGTATTTT.

The chain uses TRBV3-1 (or the pseudogene TRBV3-2) and TRBJ2-2; no clear D. Germline CDR1 is LGHDT and CDR2 is YNNKEL (reference sequence). V was cut by 2 bases and J by 6 bases, with 16 bases left in between. This CDR3 has 16 amino acids. CDR3 DNA sequence: TGTGCCAGCAGCCAAATCACCAGAGGATTGTCCGGGGAGCTGTTTTTT. Its translation: CASSQITRGLSGELFF.

This chain connects TRBV7-5 to TRBJ1-2; TRBD1, as called in the table, went unchecked against the DNA. TRBV7-5 is an annotated pseudogene. The CDR3 runs 14 residues. The CDR3 nucleotides read TGTGTCAGAAGCTTAGCTGGGACACTCTATGGCTACACCTTC. Its protein is CVRSLAGTLYGYTF.

This chain links TRBV29-1 with TRBJ1-1; D may be TRBD1 (5 bases). This CDR3 has 12 amino acids. Trimming pared 5 bases from V and 3 bases from J, leaving 10 bases between. CDR1 and CDR2 (germline): SQVTM, ANQGSEA. The CDR3 here is CSVSGGYTEAFF. DNA of the CDR3: TGCAGCGTTAGTGGGGGGTACACTGAAGCTTTCTTT.